This TCR beta chain derives from a study of blood T cell repertoires in COVID-19. About the study: Donors in the United States, Italy and Spain gave samples during acute or convalescent COVID-19.

The trim removed 6 bases at V and 1 base at J, leaving 3 bases unmatched. The germline CDR1 and CDR2 sequences are LGHDT and YNNKEL (reference sequence). CDR3 length equals 13 residues. Clones were read by immunoSEQ multiplex PCR, and TCRdb kept only the in-frame ones, dropping some. The table has around 250,000 clones, approximately 86% seen once. This TCR was recovered from a young man with active or convalescent COVID-19. Sequenced: peripheral blood. The chain has TRBV3-1 (or the pseudogene TRBV3-2) and TRBJ2-7, with 7 bases lining up with TRBD2. This CDR3 reads CASSGRASYEQYF. The CDR3 DNA reads TGTGCCAGCAGTGGGAGGGCGTCCTACGAGCAGTACTTC.